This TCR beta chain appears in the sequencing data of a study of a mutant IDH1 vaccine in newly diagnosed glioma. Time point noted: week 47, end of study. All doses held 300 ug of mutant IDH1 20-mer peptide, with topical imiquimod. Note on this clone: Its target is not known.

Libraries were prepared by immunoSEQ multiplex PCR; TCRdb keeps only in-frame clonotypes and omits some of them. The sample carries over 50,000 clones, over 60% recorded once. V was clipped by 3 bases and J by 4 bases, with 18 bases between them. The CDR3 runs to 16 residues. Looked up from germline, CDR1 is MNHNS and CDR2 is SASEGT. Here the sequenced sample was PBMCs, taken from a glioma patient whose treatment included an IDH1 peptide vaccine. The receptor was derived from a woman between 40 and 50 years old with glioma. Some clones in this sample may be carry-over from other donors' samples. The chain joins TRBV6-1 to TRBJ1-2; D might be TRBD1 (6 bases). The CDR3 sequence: CASSDSMGQSLYGYTF. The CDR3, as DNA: TGTGCCAGCAGTGATAGCATGGGACAAAGTCTCTATGGCTACACCTTC.